These 27 T cell receptor beta chains were sequenced from one sample in a study of metastatic and nonmetastatic thyroid tumors. TCRdb reprocessed the PCR reads using MiXCR. The profile shows about 4,000 clones, 30% to 35% of them singletons. No treatment had been given to any patient before thyroid surgery. The sequenced sample consisted of adjacent normal tissue. The source is a female donor with papillary thyroid cancer or a benign thyroid nodule (not recorded which). Some clones in this sample may be carry-over from other donors' samples.

V is TRBV20-1 and J is TRBJ1-1; 8 nucleotides align to TRBD1. There are 13 residues in the CDR3. Trimming cost V 6 bases and J 5 bases; bases outside gene matches: 8. From germline, CDR1 is DFQATT and CDR2 SNEGSKA (reference sequence). The CDR3 nucleotides are TGCAGTGCCGTGCCAGGGGGCAGAACTGAAGCTTTCTTT. Protein product: CSAVPGGRTEAFF.

Remarks on this clone: Without the conserved terminal phenylalanine or tryptophan, this CDR3 likely stems from a read error. No DNA is shown, since the ends of the CDR3 on it are uncertain; the CDR3 is the one TCRdb lists. V is TRBV27 and J is TRBJ1-1; TRBD1 reflects the table's D call only, with no check against the DNA. Germline assignment: CDR1 MNHEY and CDR2 SMNVEV (reference sequence). The CDR3 is made up of 11 amino acids, end residues included. CDR3 sequence reads: CASSYSGTPKG.

This clone was recorded many times. The rearrangement uses TRBV28 and TRBJ2-7; 9 nucleotides agree with TRBD1. The CDR3 is 15 amino acids. In germline, CDR1 is MDHEN, CDR2 SYDVKM. V was pared by 7 bases and J by 3 bases, with 10 bases of the junction left unmatched. For the CDR3, the DNA is TGTGCCAGCACCCACCCGGGACAGGGCCTCTACGAGCAGTACTTC. The encoded protein is CASTHPGQGLYEQYF.

The rearrangement links TRBV4-1 to TRBJ1-2; no clear D. CDR3 size: 14 residues. V lost 1 base and J lost 7, with 13 bases in between. Germline V gene sequence: CDR1 MGHRA, CDR2 YSYEKL. CDR3: CASSQGLRAGGYTF. The CDR3 bases are TGCGCCAGCAGCCAAGGGCTTAGGGCAGGTGGCTACACCTTC.

A few counts support this clone. This chain joins TRBV15 and TRBJ2-7; D may be TRBD1 (6 bases). The CDR3 runs to 13 residues. Germline V gene data show CDR1 as LNHNV and CDR2 as YYDKDF (reference sequence). V gave up 5 bases and J gave up 1 base, with 9 bases separating them. The CDR3 DNA follows: TGTGCCACCAGCGTTGACAGGTCCTACGAGCAGTACTTC. Translated: CATSVDRSYEQYF.

Regarding this clone: A read error may account for a junction end that differs from germline. The gene calls are TRBV24-1 and TRBJ1-5, with 9 bases lining up with TRBD1. The CDR3 contains 15 residues. CDR1 is KGHDR, CDR2 SFDVKD, per germline. CDR3 bases: TGTGCCACCAGTGCTTTGGACAGGGGCAATCAGCCCGAGAATTTT. It translates to CATSALDRGNQPENF.

The chain combines TRBV4-1 with TRBJ2-5, with D unresolved. The J call may not be correct, given that the DNA end is closer to TRBJ2-1. CDR1 is MGHRA, CDR2 YSYEKL, per germline. CDR3 length: 14 residues. The CDR3 protein is CASSLSSSINEQFF. For the CDR3, the DNA is TGCGCCAGCAGCCTCTCGAGTTCGATCAATGAGCAGTTCTTC.

A word on this clone: Given the absence of the conserved phenylalanine or tryptophan at the CDR3 end, a read error is likely. This rearrangement joins TRBV6-1 to TRBJ2-1; 10 nucleotides agree with TRBD2. The germline V gene encodes CDR1 MNHNS and CDR2 SASEGT. The CDR3 contains 16 residues. The CDR3, as DNA: TGTGCCAGCAGTATTCCGGGACTAGCGATATACAAAGAGCAGTTCTTG. This codes for CASSIPGLAIYKEQFL.

This clone was found a few times. The CDR3 protein is CAWSHNTEAFF. The CDR3 coding sequence is TGTGCCTGGAGTCATAACACTGAAGCTTTCTTT. J is TRBJ1-1 and V is TRBV30; no clear D. Germline V gene sequence: CDR1 GTSNPN, CDR2 SVGIG (reference sequence). The CDR3 covers 11 residues. The V and J ends lost 2 bases and 2 bases respectively, with 3 bases between them.

Note on this clone: One junction end disagrees with the germline gene, perhaps due to a read error. V is TRBV10-3 and J is TRBJ2-1, with D possibly matching TRBD2 (7 bases). This CDR3 contains 15 residues. The germline gives CDR1 ENHRY, CDR2 SYGVKD. As DNA, the CDR3 is TGCGCCATCAGTGAGTACCAGCGGGGACACAATGAGCAGTTCTTT. Translating it yields CAISEYQRGHNEQFF.

Relative to its sample, this clone is large. The chain couples TRBV6-2 or TRBV6-3 to TRBJ2-7; 7 bases align to TRBD1. The CDR3 has 14 residues. After removal of 7 bases from V and 5 bases from J, the junction contained 11 bases not matched to a gene. Germline lookup yields CDR1 MNHEY and CDR2 SVGEGT. The CDR3 loop is CASTPGGWIHEQYF. In nucleotides, the CDR3 is TGTGCCAGCACCCCAGGGGGATGGATCCACGAGCAGTACTTC.

This clone was seen only a few times. The chain uses TRBV13 and TRBJ1-4, with 9 bases lining up with TRBD1. The junction had 8 bases not matched to a gene; V was cut back by 7 bases and J by 5 bases. Germline CDR1 and CDR2: PRHDT and FYEKMQ (reference sequence). This CDR3 is built from 15 residues. The CDR3 DNA follows: TGTGCCAGCACCGGGGGGACAGGGCCCAATGAAAAACTGTTTTTT. Translated, it gives CASTGGTGPNEKLFF. Drawing the rest from reference TRBV13 and TRBJ1-4, the complete variable domain is AAGVIQSPRHLIKEKRETATLKCYPIPRHDTVYWYQQGPGQDPQFLISFYEKMQSDKGSIPDRFSAQQFSDYHSELNMSSLELGDSALYFCASTGGTGPNEKLFFGSGTQLSVL.

This chain joins TRBV2 and TRBJ2-7; D gene ambiguous. V lost 2 bases, J lost 1 base, and 6 bases lay in between. CDR1 is SNHLY, CDR2 FYNNEI, per germline. This CDR3 contains 13 residues. The DNA of the CDR3 is TGTGCCAGCAGTGAAACGGCTTCCTACGAGCAGTACTTC. It translates to CASSETASYEQYF.

V is TRBV9 and J is TRBJ1-2, with D perhaps TRBD1 (6 bases). V shed 3 bases and J shed 8 bases, with 14 bases lying between them. This CDR3 has 13 residues. Germline V CDR1 and CDR2: SGDLS, YYNGEE. Here the CDR3 reads CASSAQGRVGYTF. For the CDR3, the DNA is TGTGCCAGCAGCGCCCAGGGGAGGGTCGGCTACACCTTC.

The table lists this clone with a count of one. One end of the junction does not line up with germline, which may come from a read error. The chain uses TRBV20-1 and TRBJ1-6, with D perhaps TRBD1 (6 bases). This CDR3 has 13 residues. The germline CDR1 and CDR2 sequences are DFQATT and SNEGSKA (reference sequence). The DNA for the CDR3 is TGCAGTGCCTGTCAAGTGCTCGGGACACCACTCCACTTT. Amino acid sequence: CSACQVLGTPLHF.

This clone is judged large (0.1 to 1%). This chain connects TRBV5-1 to TRBJ2-7; D is possibly TRBD2 (6 bases). There are 16 residues in the CDR3. Germline lookup yields CDR1 SGHRS and CDR2 YFSETQ. V lost 0 bases and J lost 1, with 14 bases in between. The CDR3 sequence is CASSLAGGTVSYEQYF. The CDR3 nucleotides read TGCGCCAGCAGCTTGGCTGGGGGGACGGTATCCTACGAGCAGTACTTC. The full variable domain, with the rest looked up from reference TRBV5-1 and TRBJ2-7, is KAGVTQTPRYLIKTRGQQVTLSCSPISGHRSVSWYQQTPGQGLQFLFEYFSETQRNKGNFPGRFSGRQFSNSRSEMNVSTLELGDSALYLCASSLAGGTVSYEQYFGPGTRLTVT.

This rearrangement joins TRBV2 to TRBJ2-1, with 7 bases aligning to TRBD1. Germline V gene data show CDR1 as SNHLY and CDR2 as FYNNEI. Trimming took 5 bases from V and 4 from J; bases not matched to a gene: 5. The CDR3 length is 14 residues. CDR3 residues: CASSQQGVYNEQFF. DNA for the CDR3: TGTGCCAGCAGTCAGCAGGGGGTATACAATGAGCAGTTCTTC.

The CDR3 sequence: CASSPPGTSLNEQFF. The CDR3 DNA is TGTGCCAGCTCACCACCGGGGACTAGCCTCAATGAGCAGTTCTTC. The chain couples TRBV18 to TRBJ2-1; 9 bases map to TRBD2. Per the germline V gene, CDR1 is KGHSH and CDR2 is LQKENI. The CDR3 contains 15 residues. Trimming removed 0 bases from V and 6 bases from J; junction bases left unmatched: 3.

The chain recombines TRBV28 with TRBJ2-7; D gene unclear. Germline lookup yields CDR1 MDHEN and CDR2 SYDVKM. V dropped 4 bases and J dropped 0 bases, with 16 bases sitting between them. There are 16 residues in the CDR3. CDR3 in DNA: TGTGCCAGCAGTTCAGAGGCGGACCCACACTCCTACGAGCAGTACTTC. Protein: CASSSEADPHSYEQYF.

The V gene is TRBV27, the J gene TRBJ1-2; D possibly corresponds to TRBD1 (5 bases). Germline loops: CDR1 MNHEY, CDR2 SMNVEV (reference sequence). This CDR3 comprises 14 residues. V was cut by 5 bases and J by 4 bases, with 14 bases left in between. This chain's CDR3 is CASSPETDPYGYTF. For the CDR3, the DNA is TGTGCCAGCAGTCCAGAGACAGACCCCTATGGCTACACCTTC.

In this sample, this clone turned up many times. V gene TRBV20-1 combines with J gene TRBJ1-6, with no clear D. The germline V gene has CDR1 DFQATT and CDR2 SNEGSKA (reference sequence). V lost 0 bases, J lost 5 bases, and 5 bases lay in between. The CDR3 contains 13 residues. CDR3: CSARDLNNSPLHF. CDR3 nucleotide sequence: TGCAGTGCTAGAGATCTTAATAATTCACCCCTCCACTTT.

The V and J genes are TRBV12-3 or TRBV12-4 and TRBJ2-2; D possibly corresponds to TRBD1 (6 bases). V was trimmed by 5 bases and J by 5 bases, leaving 9 bases between them. There are 13 residues in the CDR3. The CDR3 bases are TGTGCCAGCAGTGGGACACGAACCGGGGAGCTGTTTTTT. Protein sequence: CASSGTRTGELFF.

CDR3 protein: CASRGTSGTTDTQYF. CDR3 DNA: TGTGCCAGTAGGGGGACTAGCGGAACCACAGATACGCAGTATTTT. The chain links TRBV19 to TRBJ2-3; 11 positions agree with TRBD2. The V gene's germline CDR1 is LNHDA and CDR2 SQIVND (reference sequence). The CDR3 totals 15 residues. The V and J ends lost 6 bases and 2 bases, in that order; junction bases with no gene match: 4. Using reference TRBV19 and TRBJ2-3 for the parts outside the CDR3, the full variable domain is DGGITQSPKYLFRKEGQNVTLSCEQNLNHDAMYWYRQDPGQGLRLIYYSQIVNDFQKGDIAEGYSVSREKKESFPLTVTSAQKNPTAFYLCASRGTSGTTDTQYFGPGTRLTVL.

The chain joins TRBV20-1 to TRBJ2-1; D is unresolved. Trimming took off 1 base at V and 3 bases at J, with 13 bases between the two ends. CDR3 size: 15 residues. Germline values: CDR1 DFQATT, CDR2 SNEGSKA (reference sequence). The CDR3 DNA follows: TGCAGTGCTAGAGGAATCGTAGTGGGCTACAATGAGCAGTTCTTC. Translating it yields CSARGIVVGYNEQFF.

This chain uses TRBV10-2 with TRBJ1-5; the D is unclear. Per the germline V gene, CDR1 is WSHSY and CDR2 is SAAADI. The germline V and J ends were trimmed by 6 bases and 0 bases, with 12 bases remaining between them. The CDR3 consists of 15 residues. CDR3 DNA sequence: TGCGCCAGCAGCGCCTGGGGAGATAGCAATCAGCCCCAGCATTTT. It yields the protein CASSAWGDSNQPQHF.

This clone is categorized as large. The V gene is TRBV20-1, the J gene TRBJ1-6; D is unresolved. The CDR3 loop spans 15 amino acids. CDR1 DFQATT and CDR2 SNEGSKA come from the germline V gene (reference sequence). V was cut by 1 base and J by 8 bases, with 15 bases left in between. The CDR3 reads CSARAPPGVDSPLHF. The CDR3 DNA follows: TGCAGTGCTAGAGCCCCGCCAGGAGTCGATTCACCCCTCCACTTT.

A note on this clone: A read error may produce the germline difference seen at one junction end. DNA of the CDR3: TGCGGTGCTAGGCCGGGACCGTCCAGTCAGCCCCAGCATTTT. The encoded protein is CGARPGPSSQPQHF. The chain employs TRBV20-1 and TRBJ1-5; D may be TRBD1 (5 bases). This CDR3 comprises 14 residues. Per germline, CDR1 DFQATT and CDR2 SNEGSKA (reference sequence).